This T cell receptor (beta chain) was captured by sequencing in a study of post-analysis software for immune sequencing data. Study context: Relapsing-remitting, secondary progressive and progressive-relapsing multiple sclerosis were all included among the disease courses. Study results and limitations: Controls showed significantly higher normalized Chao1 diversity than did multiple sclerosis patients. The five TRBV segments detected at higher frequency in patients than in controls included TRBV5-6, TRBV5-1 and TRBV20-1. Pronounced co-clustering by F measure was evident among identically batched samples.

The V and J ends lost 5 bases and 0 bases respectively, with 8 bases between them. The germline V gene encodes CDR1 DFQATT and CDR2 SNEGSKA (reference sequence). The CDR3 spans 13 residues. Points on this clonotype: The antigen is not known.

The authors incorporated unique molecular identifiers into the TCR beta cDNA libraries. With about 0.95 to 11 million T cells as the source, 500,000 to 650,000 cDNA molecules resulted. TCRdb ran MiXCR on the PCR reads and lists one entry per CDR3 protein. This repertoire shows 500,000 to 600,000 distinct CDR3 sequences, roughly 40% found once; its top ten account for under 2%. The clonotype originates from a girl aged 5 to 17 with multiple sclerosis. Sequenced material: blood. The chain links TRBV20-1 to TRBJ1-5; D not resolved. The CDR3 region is CSAAGYSNQPQHF. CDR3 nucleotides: TGCAGTGCTGCAGGTTATAGCAATCAGCCCCAGCATTTT.